Given below is one T cell receptor (beta chain) in context. Its antigen target is currently unknown. Base-call qualities are not available, and no considerably larger clone is one nucleotide away. The library was generated by the immunoSEQ multiplex PCR assay. In the paper's pipeline: A statistical classification framework was built to diagnose cytomegalovirus status from the catalog of TCR beta chain sequences. TCRdb limited this immuneACCESS table to in-frame rearrangements with V and J called. A share of clones is missing; checked studies link under half to unresolved V genes, and the rest is unexplained. Clone size and the V and J calls come from that table; the DNA yielded D and trimming. The sample table contains tens of thousands of clones; only one count was recorded for over 90% of them. Jointly, the top ten make up about 3.5% of the sample. Separate from the approximately 730-subject first cohort, the validation cohort of roughly 130 subjects was the group to which the donors belonged.

CDR1 MNHNY and CDR2 SVGAGI were looked up in the germline V gene (reference sequence). From cysteine to phenylalanine, the CDR3 is 15 amino acids long. CDR3 DNA is the only sequence kept; it has 45 bases, read in frame from the first base. Trimming at the junction amounts to 2 bases on V and 0 bases on J, and the germline ends lie 7 bases apart. The entry originates in a study of cytomegalovirus exposure and HLA in healthy donors (TCRdb year 2017). In the study overall: According to a later analysis, one platform produced both the 100 to 150 validation repertoires and the 550 to 800 repertoires of the first cohort. The study was designed to test whether signatures of past pathogen exposure could be identified by cataloging public T cell receptors. In addition to the first cohort of 666 subjects, a separate validation cohort of 130 or so different subjects was used. High-throughput TCR immunosequencing, statistical association of individual TCRs with disease status, and machine learning were combined to predict cytomegalovirus infection status. Results the study describes overall, beyond this receptor: In vitro tests confirmed that a few of the cytomegalovirus-associated TCR beta chains recognize cytomegalovirus antigens. Across donors, most TCR sequences were observed very rarely, whereas some public TCRs were present in many individuals. Subsequent analysis determined that TCRs grouped into clusters in the first cohort also showed a tendency toward co-occurrence across the approximately 120 validation repertoires, and 94% of cluster scores exceeded 0. Cytomegalovirus status was reported to be diagnosed by the classifier with high specificity and sensitivity in both the original and validation cohorts. A later analysis had no HLA typing for the validation cohort, so co-occurrence there was scored across all 130 or so repertoires. According to the authors, the approach could potentially be generalized to other disease states and immunological phenotypes. In the study, 164 TCR beta chains were listed as associated with cytomegalovirus.

This sequence uses TRBV6-6 and TRBJ1-4, with TRBD1 perhaps the D gene, on 6 matching bases. The TCR was taken from a young woman in good health and CMV-seropositive. The sequenced sample was PBMCs. DNA sequence: TGTGCCAGCAGTTACAGGGGGTCAACTAATGAAAAACTGTTTTTT. Its protein is CASSYRGSTNEKLFF.